This T cell receptor beta chain was obtained from a study of cytomegalovirus exposure and HLA in healthy donors. Germline V gene data show CDR1 as LGHNA and CDR2 as YNFKEQ. Germline trimming cut 0 bases from V and 6 bases from J; bases unmatched to any gene: 10. The CDR3 length is 16 residues. The study ran its PCR with 60 Vbeta and 13 Jbeta primers. The method was immunoSEQ multiplex PCR; TCRdb's version includes in-frame clones alone and lacks a portion of them. The sample holds about 36,000 clones, more than 60% seen once. The chain joins TRBV4-2 to TRBJ1-2; 7 bases agree with TRBD1. The specimen was PBMCs. This sequence originates from a man aged 25 to 45 in good health and CMV-seronegative. The CDR3 DNA follows: TGTGCCAGCAGCCAAGATGAAGGCAGGGGGGTCCATGGCTACACCTTC. Translation gives CASSQDEGRGVHGYTF.